These T cell receptor beta chains were read from a single sample in a study of blood T cell repertoires in COVID-19. The repertoire was sequenced with immunoSEQ multiplex PCR; TCRdb's copy has only in-frame clones and lacks some. The data contain over 130,000 clones, just over 85% of them singletons. Sequencing was done on a sample of peripheral blood. The receptor set was obtained from a man in his sixties or seventies with acute or convalescent COVID-19. Each CDR3 is given with its conserved first and last residue. The order of the fields is clone size, V gene, J gene, D gene, CDR3 protein, CDR3 DNA. D genes are given only for firm matches. The size entry is marked missing in some rows and otherwise reads once, few, many or a size class.

.	TRBV28	TRBJ1-2	.	CASSLGLNYGYTF	TGTGCCAGCAGTTTAGGCCTTAACTATGGCTACACCTTC
.	TRBV19	TRBJ2-3	TRBD2	CASSIPSGLAGVDADTQYF	TGTGCCAGTAGTATTCCCTCGGGACTAGCGGGAGTGGACGCAGATACGCAGTATTTT
.	TRBV5-1	TRBJ2-2	TRBD2	CASTAGLATTGELFF	TGCGCCAGCACGGCGGGACTAGCGACGACCGGGGAGCTGTTTTTT
.	TRBV9	TRBJ2-7	TRBD2	CASSVGGTSGRNEQYF	TGTGCCAGCAGCGTAGGGGGGACTAGCGGGAGAAACGAGCAGTACTTC
.	TRBV29-1	TRBJ2-3	.	CSASSVGPDTQYF	TGCAGCGCCTCTAGCGTCGGGCCAGATACGCAGTATTTT
.	TRBV28	TRBJ1-2	TRBD1	CASSLLQGAGGYTF	TGTGCCAGCAGTTTACTACAGGGGGCAGGTGGCTACACCTTC
few	TRBV7-2	TRBJ1-6	.	CASSLGAGNNSPLHF	TGTGCCAGCAGCTTAGGGGCCGGGAATAATTCACCCCTCCACTTT
.	TRBV18	TRBJ2-5	.	CASLDGQETQYF	TGTGCCAGCCTCGACGGGCAAGAGACCCAGTACTTC
.	TRBV6-2/TRBV6-3	TRBJ2-5	.	CASSRNRVETQYF	TGTGCCAGCAGTCGAAACAGGGTCGAGACCCAGTACTTC
.	TRBV19	TRBJ2-5	TRBD1	CASSTHRGRETQYF	TGTGCCAGTAGTACGCACAGGGGACGGGAGACCCAGTACTTC
.	TRBV9	TRBJ2-2	TRBD2	CASSVAGTSKGTGELFF	TGTGCCAGCAGCGTAGCGGGGACTAGCAAGGGCACCGGGGAGCTGTTTTTT
.	TRBV24-1	TRBJ2-1	.	CATSGDYNEQFF	TGTGCCACATCGGGGGACTACAATGAGCAGTTCTTC
.	TRBV5-6	TRBJ2-7	.	CASLEQGASSGRYEQYF	TGTGCCAGCCTAGAACAGGGGGCCTCGAGCGGGAGGTACGAGCAGTACTTC
.	TRBV6-5	TRBJ2-5	TRBD1	CASSRTGEEETQYF	TGTGCCAGCAGCAGGACAGGGGAGGAAGAGACCCAGTACTTC
.	TRBV5-4	TRBJ2-3	TRBD1	CASSLPGQADTQYF	TGTGCCAGCAGCTTGCCGGGACAGGCAGATACGCAGTATTTT
.	TRBV6-2/TRBV6-3	TRBJ2-7	TRBD2	CASSYGTSGRAHEQYF	TGTGCCAGCAGTTACGGGACTAGCGGGAGGGCCCACGAGCAGTACTTC
.	TRBV5-1	TRBJ2-7	TRBD1	CASSSRQGLHEQYF	TGCGCCAGCAGCTCCCGACAGGGCTTACACGAGCAGTACTTC
.	TRBV27	TRBJ1-2	TRBD1	CASSRDRDYGYTF	TGTGCCAGCAGCCGGGACAGGGACTATGGCTACACCTTC
.	TRBV5-1	TRBJ1-1	.	CASSLGAVNTEAFF	TGCGCCAGCAGCTTGGGGGCAGTGAACACTGAAGCTTTCTTT
.	TRBV18	TRBJ1-1	.	CASSGGRNTEAFF	TGTGCCAGCTCAGGAGGCCGGAACACTGAAGCTTTCTTT
.	TRBV30	TRBJ2-1	TRBD1	CAWRSGTGGHNEQFF	TGTGCCTGGAGGTCTGGGACAGGGGGCCACAATGAGCAGTTCTTC
.	TRBV5-6	TRBJ2-1	TRBD2	CASSLGLAGERTYNEQFF	TGTGCCAGCAGCTTGGGACTAGCGGGAGAGCGAACCTACAATGAGCAGTTCTTC
.	TRBV6-2/TRBV6-3	TRBJ2-5	TRBD2	CASSNGLAGVGETQYF	TGTGCCAGCAGTAACGGACTAGCGGGAGTAGGAGAGACCCAGTACTTC
.	TRBV25-1	TRBJ1-2	.	CASSETGGGYGYTF	TGTGCCAGCAGTGAGACGGGAGGGGGCTATGGCTACACCTTC
.	TRBV3-1/TRBV3-2	TRBJ2-7	TRBD1	CASSQVRGRYEQYF	TGTGCCAGCAGCCAAGTTAGGGGGCGCTACGAGCAGTACTTC
.	TRBV5-1	TRBJ2-7	.	CASSSTAEASYEQYF	TGCGCCAGCAGCTCCACAGCGGAAGCCTCCTACGAGCAGTACTTC
.	TRBV30	TRBJ2-2	.	CAWSVSNTGELFF	TGTGCCTGGAGTGTCTCGAACACCGGGGAGCTGTTTTTT
.	TRBV24-1	TRBJ2-1	TRBD2	CATSPSGRPGDEQFF	TGTGCCACCTCCCCTAGCGGGAGGCCGGGGGATGAGCAGTTCTTC
.	TRBV6-6	TRBJ1-5	TRBD1	CASGLTGRSNQPQHF	TGTGCCAGCGGCTTGACAGGGAGAAGCAATCAGCCCCAGCATTTT
few	TRBV11-3	TRBJ2-1	.	CASSHGVGPSNEQFF	TGTGCCAGCAGCCACGGGGTGGGTCCGTCCAATGAGCAGTTCTTC
.	TRBV14	TRBJ2-1	.	CASSQGSLRAGYEQFF	TGTGCCAGCAGCCAAGGGTCGCTAAGGGCGGGCTATGAGCAGTTCTTC
.	TRBV7-8	TRBJ2-7	TRBD2	CASSGTSGSYEQYF	TGTGCCAGCAGCGGGACTAGCGGGAGCTACGAGCAGTACTTC
.	TRBV7-9	TRBJ2-7	.	CASSRDSPGFYEQYF	TGTGCCAGCAGCCGGGACTCGCCAGGGTTCTACGAGCAGTACTTC
.	TRBV19	TRBJ2-1	TRBD2	CASSVRGLAGDNEQFF	TGTGCCAGTAGTGTGCGTGGACTAGCGGGAGATAATGAGCAGTTCTTC
.	TRBV28	TRBJ2-2	TRBD2	CASGTGGPTGELFF	TGTGCCAGCGGGACGGGAGGTCCCACCGGGGAGCTGTTTTTT
.	TRBV10-1	TRBJ1-4	.	CASSEQGFNEKLFF	TGCGCCAGCAGTGAACAGGGATTTAATGAAAAACTGTTTTTT
few	TRBV7-9	TRBJ1-1	TRBD1	CASSPTGVSEAFF	TGTGCCAGCAGCCCTACAGGGGTATCTGAAGCTTTCTTT
.	TRBV19	TRBJ2-5	.	CASSIELGRGGRETQYF	TGTGCCAGTAGTATAGAACTGGGCAGGGGAGGGCGAGAGACCCAGTACTTC
few	TRBV30	TRBJ1-5	TRBD1	CAWRGQGDQPQHF	TGTGCCTGGAGGGGACAGGGCGATCAGCCCCAGCATTTT
.	TRBV29-1	TRBJ2-1	TRBD2	CSVAREGPPLNEQFF	TGCAGCGTTGCGCGGGAGGGCCCCCCCCTAAATGAGCAGTTCTTC
.	TRBV11-3	TRBJ2-1	.	CASSLGRVDEQFF	TGTGCCAGCAGCTTAGGGCGGGTGGATGAGCAGTTCTTC
.	TRBV11-2	TRBJ2-7	.	CASSPLRNHEQYF	TGTGCCAGCAGCCCCCTGAGGAACCACGAGCAGTACTTC
.	TRBV12-3/TRBV12-4	TRBJ2-7	TRBD1	CASRGTGTYEQYF	TGTGCCAGCAGAGGGACAGGAACCTACGAGCAGTACTTC
.	TRBV7-6	TRBJ2-4	TRBD2	CASSYRAGGLENIQYF	TGTGCCAGCAGCTACCGAGCGGGAGGGCTCGAAAACATTCAGTACTTC
once	TRBV14	TRBJ1-6	.	CASSQAGSPLHF	TGTGCCAGCAGCCAAGCAGGCTCACCCCTCCACTTT
.	TRBV7-9	TRBJ2-5	TRBD2	CASSFGLALETQYF	TGTGCCAGCAGCTTCGGACTAGCTCTAGAGACCCAGTACTTC
.	TRBV3-1/TRBV3-2	TRBJ2-1	.	CASSQGLGKDNEQFF	TGTGCCAGCAGCCAAGGACTAGGAAAAGACAATGAGCAGTTCTTC
.	TRBV6-4	TRBJ2-2	.	CASSARLASTNTGELFF	TGTGCCAGCTCGGCGCGGCTAGCGTCTACAAACACCGGGGAGCTGTTTTTT
.	TRBV19	TRBJ2-3	TRBD2	CASSFELAGGSTTDTQYF	TGTGCCAGTAGCTTCGAACTAGCGGGAGGGAGTACGACAGATACGCAGTATTTT
.	TRBV14	TRBJ2-7	TRBD2	CASSQGLARAGYEQYF	TGTGCCAGCAGCCAGGGACTAGCTCGAGCGGGCTACGAGCAGTACTTC
.	TRBV6-1	TRBJ2-3	TRBD2	CASSDGLASGTDTQYF	TGTGCCAGCAGTGACGGACTAGCATCCGGTACAGATACGCAGTATTTT
.	TRBV28	TRBJ1-2	.	CASSFGKQGLLYGYTF	TGTGCCAGCAGTTTCGGCAAACAGGGCCTACTCTATGGCTACACCTTC
.	TRBV5-1	TRBJ2-5	TRBD1	CASSRSQGVPFQETQYF	TGCGCCAGCAGCCGAAGCCAGGGGGTGCCCTTTCAAGAGACCCAGTACTTC